Following are 30 T cell receptor beta chains from one sample sequenced in a study of sequential checkpoint blockade in melanoma. Treatment: randomized to nivolumab then ipilimumab (arm A) or the reverse (arm B). Produced via immunoSEQ multiplex PCR; TCRdb's table is partial and in-frame only. This sample carries 18,000 or so clones, roughly 72% of them seen once, and the ten largest clones take roughly a fifth. The input for sequencing was CD8+ T cells sorted from blood (inferred from file names), taken from a patient given nivolumab and ipilimumab in sequence. The receptors originated from a human donor with melanoma.

The sample holds a few counts of this clone. The rearrangement links TRBV5-4 to TRBJ1-6; 9 bases line up with TRBD1. The V gene's germline CDR1 is SGHNT and CDR2 YYREEE (reference sequence). The CDR3 runs 14 residues. Trimming at V came to 6 bases and at J to 10 bases, leaving 8 bases not matched to a gene. The CDR3 sequence is CASTEGQGFSPLHF. The CDR3, as DNA: TGTGCCAGCACCGAGGGACAGGGCTTCTCACCCCTCCACTTT. Together with reference TRBV5-4 and TRBJ1-6, the CDR3 gives the full variable domain: ETGVTQSPTHLIKTRGQQVTLRCSSQSGHNTVSWYQQALGQGPQFIFQYYREEENGRGNFPPRFSGLQFPNYSSELNVNALELDDSALYLCASTEGQGFSPLHFGNGTRLTVT.

In DNA, the CDR3 is TGTGCCAGCAGCCACACCCCGGGACAGGATAGGATGAACACTGAAGCTTTCTTT. Translated, it gives CASSHTPGQDRMNTEAFF. The chain combines TRBV7-8 with TRBJ1-1, with TRBD1 matching 8 bases. The trim removed 5 bases at V and 0 bases at J, leaving 14 bases unmatched. The CDR3 contains 18 residues. The V gene's germline CDR1 is SGHVS and CDR2 FQNEAQ.

This chain links TRBV28 with TRBJ2-7; a possible D gene is TRBD1 (5 bases). The CDR3 sequence is 10 residues long. CDR1 and CDR2 (germline): MDHEN, SYDVKM. In DNA, the CDR3 is TGTAGGATGGGGCTATACGAGCAGTACTTC. It is translated as CRMGLYEQYF.

V gene TRBV18 combines with J gene TRBJ2-7, with D uncertain. The V gene lost 8 bases and the J gene lost 7 bases, with 18 bases spanning the gap. CDR1 is KGHSH, CDR2 LQKENI, per germline. This CDR3 is 13 amino acids long. CDR3: CASSVGSPGEQYF. The CDR3 bases are TGTGCCAGCAGCGTAGGAAGCCCCGGGGAGCAGTACTTC.

This clone was counted a few times. The V call is TRBV6-6, the J call TRBJ1-1; D is possibly TRBD1 (5 bases). Deletions cut 5 bases from V and 1 base from J, with 11 bases between. The CDR3 loop spans 14 amino acids. Germline loops: CDR1 MNHNY, CDR2 SVGAGI (reference sequence). The CDR3 DNA follows: TGTGCCAGCAGTGTTGGGGGGGGGAACACTGAAGCTTTCTTT. This encodes CASSVGGGNTEAFF.

The V call is TRBV6-5, the J call TRBJ1-1; 7 bases map to TRBD1. The germline V gene encodes CDR1 MNHEY and CDR2 SVGAGI. There are 15 residues in the CDR3. With V trimmed by 7 bases and J by 0 bases, 8 bases remained unmatched. In DNA form, the CDR3 reads TGTGCCAGCAAATCGCCAGGGGGAATGAACACTGAAGCTTTCTTT. This gives the protein CASKSPGGMNTEAFF.

In its sample, this clone was seen a few times. This rearrangement joins TRBV9 to TRBJ1-2, with D tentatively TRBD1 (5 bases). Trimming cost V 0 bases and J 1 base, with 10 bases left between them. Germline assignment: CDR1 SGDLS and CDR2 YYNGEE. The CDR3 covers 15 residues. In DNA, the CDR3 is TGTGCCAGCAGCGTAGGCAGGGAAGGTAACTATGGCTACACCTTC. This sequence encodes CASSVGREGNYGYTF.

The chain combines TRBV27 with TRBJ1-2; 7 bases fit TRBD1. The germline V gene encodes CDR1 MNHEY and CDR2 SMNVEV (reference sequence). Trimming at V came to 6 bases and at J to 7 bases, leaving 8 bases not matched to a gene. CDR3 length: 13 amino acids. The CDR3 DNA reads as TGTGCCAGCAGCCTGACAGGGACAAGTGGCTACACCTTC. Translated, it gives CASSLTGTSGYTF.

The V call is TRBV7-2, the J call TRBJ2-1; 11 nucleotides agree with TRBD1. The germline CDR1 and CDR2 sequences are SGHTA and FQGNSA. The CDR3 extends over 16 amino acids. Trimming took 5 bases from V and 5 from J; bases not matched to a gene: 8. The CDR3 DNA sequence: TGTGCCAGCAGCCTATGGACAGGGGGCAGTGACAATGAGCAGTTCTTC. Protein product: CASSLWTGGSDNEQFF.

This clone came up a few times. CDR3 sequence (DNA): TGTGCCAGCAGATTCAGACTATGGACCCAGGAGACCCAGTACTTC. Protein product: CASRFRLWTQETQYF. V gene TRBV5-8 combines with J gene TRBJ2-5; perhaps TRBD2 as D (5 bases). Germline CDR1 reads SGHTS; CDR2 reads YDEGEE. V shed 5 bases and J shed 5 bases, with 19 bases lying between them. The CDR3 runs 15 residues.

This chain uses TRBV4-1 with TRBJ1-5, with D unresolved. The germline CDR1 and CDR2 sequences are MGHRA and YSYEKL. Trimming stripped 1 base from V and 4 bases from J, with 5 bases between. The CDR3 spans 13 residues. CDR3 sequence (DNA): TGCGCCAGCAGCCAAGTAGATAATCAGCCCCAGCATTTT. Translated, it gives CASSQVDNQPQHF.

The gene calls are TRBV28 and TRBJ2-7; D might be TRBD2 (6 bases). The V end lost 5 bases, the J end lost 2 bases, and 13 bases lay between the germline ends. The CDR3 runs 14 residues. Germline V CDR1 and CDR2: MDHEN, SYDVKM. CDR3: CASSNMWGAYEQYF. CDR3 coding DNA: TGTGCCAGCAGTAACATGTGGGGGGCCTACGAGCAGTACTTC.

The genes are TRBV5-1 and TRBJ2-2, with 8 bases aligning to TRBD1. Trimming removed 4 bases from V and 5 bases from J; junction bases left unmatched: 10. The CDR3 loop spans 16 amino acids. Germline V gives CDR1 SGHRS, CDR2 YFSETQ. In DNA form, the CDR3 reads TGCGCCAGCAGCCCCGGGACAGGTATTTGGACCGGGGAGCTGTTTTTT. Its protein is CASSPGTGIWTGELFF.

V is TRBV27 and J is TRBJ1-1; possible D gene TRBD1, 5 bases. Germline V gene data show CDR1 as MNHEY and CDR2 as SMNVEV (reference sequence). The CDR3 runs 16 residues. The V gene lost 2 bases and the J gene lost 0 bases, with 13 bases spanning the gap. For the CDR3, the DNA is TGTGCCAGCAGTTTAGGGCAGGGCGGGGTGAACACTGAAGCTTTCTTT. As protein: CASSLGQGGVNTEAFF.

This clone was seen a few times. J is TRBJ1-2 and V is TRBV19; D may be TRBD1 (6 bases). Trimming removed 5 bases at V and 3 bases at J, with 16 bases between. The CDR3 runs to 15 residues. The germline CDR1 and CDR2 sequences are LNHDA and SQIVND (reference sequence). The CDR3 loop is CASSFVYRVYYGYTF. The CDR3 coding sequence is TGTGCCAGTAGTTTCGTATACAGGGTTTACTATGGCTACACCTTC.

J is TRBJ1-5 and V is TRBV6-1; 9 bases fit TRBD1. The V gene's germline CDR1 is MNHNS and CDR2 SASEGT. J was trimmed by 5 bases and V by 2 bases; bases with no gene match: 7. The CDR3 extends over 16 amino acids. This CDR3 is CASSENPGQGYQPQHF. The CDR3, as DNA: TGTGCCAGCAGTGAAAATCCGGGACAGGGCTATCAGCCCCAGCATTTT.

This chain links TRBV7-2 with TRBJ2-7, with D unclear. CDR3 length: 12 residues. The V gene's germline CDR1 is SGHTA and CDR2 FQGNSA. With 4 bases removed from V and 6 bases from J, the gap between germline ends came to 10 bases. CDR3 DNA sequence: TGTGCCAGCAGCTCGACTCTTATCGAGCAGTACTTC. This gives the protein CASSSTLIEQYF.

The V gene is TRBV9, the J gene TRBJ2-7, with D perhaps TRBD1 (6 bases). CDR1 and CDR2 from the germline V gene are SGDLS and YYNGEE. V shed 2 bases and J shed 7 bases, with 10 bases lying between them. The length of the CDR3 is 12 residues. DNA of the CDR3: TGTGCCAGCAGCGTCTCAGGGGAAGAGCAGTACTTC. This codes for CASSVSGEEQYF. The full variable domain, in which reference TRBV9 and TRBJ2-7 provide the parts outside the CDR3, is DSGVTQTPKHLITATGQRVTLRCSPRSGDLSVYWYQQSLDQGLQFLIQYYNGEERAKGNILERFSAQQFPDLHSELNLSSLELGDSALYFCASSVSGEEQYFGPGTRLTVT.

This chain links TRBV7-9 with TRBJ1-1, with 8 bases fitting TRBD1. The CDR3 has 14 amino acids. J gave up 2 bases and V 5 bases, and 4 bases lay outside the gene matches. Looked up from germline, CDR1 is SEHNR and CDR2 is FQNEAQ (reference sequence). DNA of the CDR3: TGTGCCAGCAGCCCGCCAGGGGGCAACACTGAAGCTTTCTTT. This encodes CASSPPGGNTEAFF.

V is TRBV5-1 and J is TRBJ2-7, with unresolved D. V shed 0 bases and J shed 2 bases, with 6 bases lying between them. This CDR3 is 13 amino acids long. Per the germline V gene, CDR1 is SGHRS and CDR2 is YFSETQ. The DNA for the CDR3 is TGCGCCAGCAGCTTGGGACTCACCTACGAGCAGTACTTC. Encoded protein: CASSLGLTYEQYF.

J is TRBJ2-7 and V is TRBV6-5, with D tentatively TRBD1 (6 bases). The ends were cut back, 6 bases at V and 0 bases at J, with 15 bases in the middle. CDR3 size: 15 residues. Germline CDR1 reads MNHEY; CDR2 reads SVGAGI. The CDR3 DNA is TGTGCCAGCAGGATTGGGGGCCCTGGCTCCTACGAGCAGTACTTC. This translates into CASRIGGPGSYEQYF.

This chain joins TRBV7-9 and TRBJ2-7; the match to TRBD1 covers 11 bases. The V gene end was trimmed by 4 bases and the J gene end by 5 bases; junction bases not matched to a gene: 7. The CDR3 runs to 15 residues. Germline-derived CDR1 and CDR2 are SEHNR and FQNEAQ (reference sequence). CDR3 loop: CASSYTGTGGNEQYF. The CDR3 coding sequence is TGTGCCAGCAGCTATACCGGGACAGGGGGGAACGAGCAGTACTTC.

This clone is deemed medium-sized. The genes are TRBV4-1 and TRBJ2-7; 9 bases map to TRBD1. This CDR3 comprises 15 residues. The trim removed 1 base at V and 2 bases at J, leaving 3 bases unmatched. Germline lookup yields CDR1 MGHRA and CDR2 YSYEKL. CDR3 coding DNA: TGCGCCAGCAGCCAAGTAGGGACAGGGACCTACGAGCAGTACTTC. Translating gives CASSQVGTGTYEQYF.

The chain joins TRBV5-6 to TRBJ2-7; possibly TRBD2 for D (5 bases). Per the germline V gene, CDR1 is SGHDT and CDR2 is YYEEEE. Trimming shortened V by 4 bases and J by 7 bases, and 21 bases separated the two germline ends. This CDR3 region has 15 residues. This CDR3 is CASSTGVRPTREQYF. In nucleotides, the CDR3 is TGTGCCAGCAGCACCGGGGTACGCCCCACGCGTGAGCAGTACTTC.

This clone appeared a single time. V and J are TRBV5-6 and TRBJ2-7; TRBD2 might be the D (5 bases). The V and J ends lost 0 bases and 4 bases respectively, with 8 bases between them. The CDR3 totals 13 residues. Germline V lookup: CDR1 SGHDT, CDR2 YYEEEE. For the CDR3, the DNA is TGTGCCAGCAGCTTGGTGGGCGGGTACGAGCAGTACTTC. Translated, it gives CASSLVGGYEQYF. The full variable domain, rest sourced from reference TRBV5-6 and TRBJ2-7, is DAGVTQSPTHLIKTRGQQVTLRCSPKSGHDTVSWYQQALGQGPQFIFQYYEEEERQRGNFPDRFSGHQFPNYSSELNVNALLLGDSALYLCASSLVGGYEQYFGPGTRLTVT.

This chain connects TRBV7-8 to TRBJ1-1; maybe TRBD1 (6 bases). Germline-derived CDR1 and CDR2 are SGHVS and FQNEAQ. The V end was cut by 5 bases, the J end by 4 bases, with 17 bases between. The CDR3 runs 15 residues. As DNA, the CDR3 is TGTGCCAGCAGCACCAAACAGGGCCGGGGCACTGAAGCTTTCTTT. This gives the protein CASSTKQGRGTEAFF. Supplemented by reference TRBV7-8 and TRBJ1-1, the full variable domain reads GAGVSQSPRYKVAKRGQDVALRCDPISGHVSLFWYQQALGQGPEFLTYFQNEAQLDKSGLPSDRFFAERPEGSVSTLKIQRTQQEDSAVYLCASSTKQGRGTEAFFGQGTRLTVV.

The rearrangement links TRBV11-2 to TRBJ2-7; D unresolved. V shed 5 bases and J shed 0 bases, with 8 bases lying between them. The CDR3 is 13 residues long. The germline CDR1 and CDR2 sequences are SGHAT and FQNNGV. In DNA form, the CDR3 reads TGTGCCAGCAGCGTTAATTTCTCCTACGAGCAGTACTTC. Amino acids: CASSVNFSYEQYF. The whole variable domain, filled in from reference TRBV11-2 and TRBJ2-7, reads EAGVAQSPRYKIIEKRQSVAFWCNPISGHATLYWYQQILGQGPKLLIQFQNNGVVDDSQLPKDRFSAERLKGVDSTLKIQPAKLEDSAVYLCASSVNFSYEQYFGPGTRLTVT.

This rearrangement joins TRBV27 to TRBJ1-1; possible D gene TRBD1, 5 bases. Germline values: CDR1 MNHEY, CDR2 SMNVEV (reference sequence). Deletions cut 2 bases from V and 2 bases from J, with 12 bases between. The CDR3 spans 15 residues. The CDR3 sequence: CASSLVPGPNTEAFF. The CDR3 DNA is TGTGCCAGCAGTTTAGTTCCAGGGCCAAACACTGAAGCTTTCTTT.

CDR3 protein: CASTPGAGGYEQYF. The CDR3 coding sequence is TGTGCCAGCACCCCAGGAGCGGGAGGGTACGAGCAGTACTTC. V is TRBV7-9 and J is TRBJ2-7; TRBD2 aligns across 10 bases. V dropped 7 bases and J dropped 4; count of bases not matched to a gene: 7. This CDR3 has 14 residues. Looked up from germline, CDR1 is SEHNR and CDR2 is FQNEAQ (reference sequence).

J is TRBJ2-7 and V is TRBV6-5; 13 bases map to TRBD2. Trimming at V came to 7 bases and at J to 4 bases, leaving 7 bases not matched to a gene. Germline loops: CDR1 MNHEY, CDR2 SVGAGI. The CDR3 loop spans 15 amino acids. The CDR3 spells CASTPGTSGAYEQYF. CDR3 nucleotide sequence: TGTGCCAGCACCCCGGGGACTAGCGGGGCATACGAGCAGTACTTC.